The T cell receptor (beta chain) described here comes from a study of early T cells in non-severe SARS-CoV-2 infection. Study context: Chains from this unsorted whole-blood bulk RNA could not be paired. General study findings and limits: There was a bias toward anti-spike CD8 responses in VDJdb matching, which missed private and CD4 specificities.

A note on this clonotype: Its antigen is as yet unknown.

Individual cDNA molecules carried attached unique molecular identifiers. TCRdb ran MiXCR on the 5' RACE reads and lists one entry per CDR3 protein. The sample yields 25,000 to 35,000 distinct CDR3 sequences, approximately 5.3% seen once. The ends lost 6 bases at V and 5 bases at J; junction bases unmatched: 7. CDR1 and CDR2 from the germline V gene are ENHRY and SYGVKD. CDR3 length: 13 residues. This sequence originates from an adult who was a healthcare worker with PCR-confirmed SARS-CoV-2 infection or an uninfected control (not recorded which). Sequencing input: whole blood. This sequence joins TRBV10-3 and TRBJ2-7; 7 bases match TRBD1. This CDR3 is CAIRLRDSNEQYF. CDR3 DNA: TGTGCCATCAGACTCCGGGACAGTAACGAGCAGTACTTC.